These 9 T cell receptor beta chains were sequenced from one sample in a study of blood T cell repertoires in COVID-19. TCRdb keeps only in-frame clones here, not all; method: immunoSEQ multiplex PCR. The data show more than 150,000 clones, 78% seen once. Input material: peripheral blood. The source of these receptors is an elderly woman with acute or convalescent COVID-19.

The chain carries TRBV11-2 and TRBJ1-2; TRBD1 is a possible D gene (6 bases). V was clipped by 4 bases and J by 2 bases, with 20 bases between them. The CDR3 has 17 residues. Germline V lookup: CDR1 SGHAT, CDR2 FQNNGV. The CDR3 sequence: CASSSLRGQGLNYGYTF. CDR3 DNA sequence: TGTGCCAGCAGCTCCCTTAGGGGCCAGGGGCTAAACTATGGCTACACCTTC.

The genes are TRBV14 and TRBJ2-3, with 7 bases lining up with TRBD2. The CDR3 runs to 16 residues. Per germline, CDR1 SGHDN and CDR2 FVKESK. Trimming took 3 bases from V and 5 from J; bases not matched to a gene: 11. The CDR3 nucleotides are TGTGCCAGCAGCCAGAAGACTAGCTCCGTAAGAGATACGCAGTATTTT. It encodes CASSQKTSSVRDTQYF.

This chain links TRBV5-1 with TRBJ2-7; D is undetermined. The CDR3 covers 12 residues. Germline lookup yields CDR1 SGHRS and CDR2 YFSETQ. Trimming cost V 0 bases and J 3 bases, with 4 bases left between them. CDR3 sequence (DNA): TGCGCCAGCAGCTTGGAGCGCTACGAGCAGTACTTC. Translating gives CASSLERYEQYF.

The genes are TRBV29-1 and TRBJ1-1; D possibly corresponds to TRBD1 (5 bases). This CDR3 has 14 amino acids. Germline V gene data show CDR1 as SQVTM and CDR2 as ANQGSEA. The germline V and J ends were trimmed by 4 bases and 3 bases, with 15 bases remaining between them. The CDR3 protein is CSVVGGGLDTEAFF. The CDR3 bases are TGCAGCGTTGTGGGGGGTGGTTTGGACACTGAAGCTTTCTTT.

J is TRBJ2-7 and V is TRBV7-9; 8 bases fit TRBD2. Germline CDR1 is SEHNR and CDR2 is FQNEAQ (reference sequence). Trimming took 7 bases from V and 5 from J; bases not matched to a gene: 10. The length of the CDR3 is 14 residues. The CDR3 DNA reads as TGTGCCAGCAACATAGGAGCGGGAGTTAACGAGCAGTACTTC. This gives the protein CASNIGAGVNEQYF.

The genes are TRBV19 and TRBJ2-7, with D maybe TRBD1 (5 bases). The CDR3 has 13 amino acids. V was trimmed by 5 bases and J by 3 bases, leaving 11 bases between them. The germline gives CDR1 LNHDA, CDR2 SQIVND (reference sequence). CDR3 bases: TGTGCCAGTAGTCAGCTTCAGGGCTACGAGCAGTACTTC. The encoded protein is CASSQLQGYEQYF.

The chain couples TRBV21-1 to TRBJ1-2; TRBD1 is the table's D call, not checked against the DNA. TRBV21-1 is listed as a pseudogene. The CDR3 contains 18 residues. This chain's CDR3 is CASRKKPTGKRGDYGYTF. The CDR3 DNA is TGTGCCAGCAGAAAAAAGCCGACAGGGAAGAGAGGGGACTATGGCTACACCTTC.

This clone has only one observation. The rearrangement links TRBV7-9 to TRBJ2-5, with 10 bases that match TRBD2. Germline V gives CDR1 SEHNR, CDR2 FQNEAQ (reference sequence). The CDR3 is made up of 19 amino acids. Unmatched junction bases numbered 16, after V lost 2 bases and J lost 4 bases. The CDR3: CASSLYPVSRAGGRETQYF. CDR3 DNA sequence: TGTGCCAGCAGCTTATACCCGGTATCGCGAGCGGGGGGGAGAGAGACCCAGTACTTC. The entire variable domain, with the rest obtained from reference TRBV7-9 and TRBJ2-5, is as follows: DTGVSQNPRHKITKRGQNVTFRCDPISEHNRLYWYRQTLGQGPEFLTYFQNEAQLEKSRLLSDRFSAERPKGSFSTLEIQRTEQGDSAMYLCASSLYPVSRAGGRETQYFGPGTRLLVL.

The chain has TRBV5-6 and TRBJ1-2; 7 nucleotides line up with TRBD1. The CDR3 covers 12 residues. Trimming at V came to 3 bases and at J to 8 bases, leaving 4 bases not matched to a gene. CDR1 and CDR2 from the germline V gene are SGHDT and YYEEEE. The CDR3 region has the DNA TGTGCCAGCAGCTGGGGACAGCGGGGCTACACCTTC. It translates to CASSWGQRGYTF.